The TCR beta chain under discussion was sequenced for a study of blood T cell repertoires in COVID-19. The assay was immunoSEQ multiplex PCR, and TCRdb's table has in-frame clones only and misses some. Of some 200,000 clones detected, about 80% appear once; the ten largest clones hold over 6.5%. Enrollees, roughly 18 to 89 years old, lived in about two dozen US areas. The source material was PBMCs or T cells enriched from blood (not recorded which). This sequence was found in a man in his forties or fifties who had recovered from COVID-19.

This CDR3 reads CASSFGQGFYEQYF. DNA of the CDR3: TGCGCCAGCAGCTTTGGACAGGGTTTCTACGAGCAGTACTTC. The chain has TRBV5-1 and TRBJ2-7; 8 bases are a match to TRBD1. This CDR3 comprises 14 residues. Germline CDR1 SGHRS, CDR2 YFSETQ. With 2 bases clipped from V and 3 bases from J, the junction kept 4 bases outside the gene matches.